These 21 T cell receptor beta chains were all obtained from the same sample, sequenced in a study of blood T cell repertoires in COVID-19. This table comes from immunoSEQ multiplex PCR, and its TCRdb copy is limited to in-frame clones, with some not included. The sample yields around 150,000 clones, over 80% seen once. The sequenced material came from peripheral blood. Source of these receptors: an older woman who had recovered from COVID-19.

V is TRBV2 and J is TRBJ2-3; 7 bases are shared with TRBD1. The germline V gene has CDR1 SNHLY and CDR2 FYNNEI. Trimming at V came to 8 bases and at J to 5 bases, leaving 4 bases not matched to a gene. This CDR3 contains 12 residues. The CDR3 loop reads CASGNRGDTQYF. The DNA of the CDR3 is TGTGCCAGCGGAAACAGGGGAGATACGCAGTATTTT.

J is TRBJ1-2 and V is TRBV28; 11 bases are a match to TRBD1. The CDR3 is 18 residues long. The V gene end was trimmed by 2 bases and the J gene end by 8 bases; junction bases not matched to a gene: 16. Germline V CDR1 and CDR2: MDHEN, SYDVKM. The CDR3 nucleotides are TGTGCCAGCAGTTTAATTGAGTCGGGACAGGGGGGTTTTTGGGGCTACACCTTC. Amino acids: CASSLIESGQGGFWGYTF.

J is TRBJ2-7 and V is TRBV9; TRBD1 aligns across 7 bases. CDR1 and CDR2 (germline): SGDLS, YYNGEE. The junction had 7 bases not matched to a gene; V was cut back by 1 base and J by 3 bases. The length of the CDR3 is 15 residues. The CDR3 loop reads CASSVHRDSIYEQYF. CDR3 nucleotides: TGTGCCAGCAGCGTACACCGGGACAGCATCTACGAGCAGTACTTC.

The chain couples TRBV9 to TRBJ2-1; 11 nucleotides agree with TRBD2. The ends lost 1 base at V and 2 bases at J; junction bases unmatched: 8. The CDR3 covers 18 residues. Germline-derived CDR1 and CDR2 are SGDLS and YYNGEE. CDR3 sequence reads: CASSVLGLAGGTYNEQFF. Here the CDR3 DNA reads TGTGCCAGCAGCGTATTAGGTCTAGCGGGGGGAACCTACAATGAGCAGTTCTTC.

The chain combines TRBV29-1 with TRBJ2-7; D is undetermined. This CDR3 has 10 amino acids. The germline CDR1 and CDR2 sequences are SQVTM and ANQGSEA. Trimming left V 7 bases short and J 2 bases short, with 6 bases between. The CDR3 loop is CSAIAYEQYF. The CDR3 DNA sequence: TGCAGCGCCATAGCCTACGAGCAGTACTTC.

Here the CDR3 DNA reads TGTGCCAGCAGTTCGCCGGCAGGGGGGAATGAAAAACTGTTTTTT. The encoded protein is CASSSPAGGNEKLFF. V and J are TRBV28 and TRBJ1-4, with TRBD1 identical over 7 bases. Germline loops: CDR1 MDHEN, CDR2 SYDVKM. Trimming took 4 bases from V and 5 from J; bases not matched to a gene: 7. The CDR3 has 15 amino acids.

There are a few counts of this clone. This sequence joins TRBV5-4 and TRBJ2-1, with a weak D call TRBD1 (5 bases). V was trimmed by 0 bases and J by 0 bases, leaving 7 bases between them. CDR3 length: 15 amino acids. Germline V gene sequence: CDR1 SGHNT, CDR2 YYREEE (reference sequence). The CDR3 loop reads CASSLEDSSYNEQFF. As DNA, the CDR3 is TGTGCCAGCAGCTTGGAAGACAGCTCCTACAATGAGCAGTTCTTC.

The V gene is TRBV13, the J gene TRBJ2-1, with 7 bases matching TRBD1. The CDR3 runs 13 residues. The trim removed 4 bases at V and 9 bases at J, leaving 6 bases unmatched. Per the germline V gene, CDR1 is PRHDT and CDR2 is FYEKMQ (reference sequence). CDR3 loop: CASSSRQGLEQFF. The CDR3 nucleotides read TGTGCCAGCAGCTCTAGACAGGGCCTTGAGCAGTTCTTC.

In nucleotides, the CDR3 is TGTGCCAGCAGTCCACCGGGACAGGGCACCGGGGAGCTGTTTTTT. Translated: CASSPPGQGTGELFF. V and J are TRBV28 and TRBJ2-2, with 9 bases matching TRBD1. Germline loops: CDR1 MDHEN, CDR2 SYDVKM. CDR3 length: 15 residues. With 5 bases clipped from V and 4 bases from J, the junction kept 5 bases outside the gene matches.

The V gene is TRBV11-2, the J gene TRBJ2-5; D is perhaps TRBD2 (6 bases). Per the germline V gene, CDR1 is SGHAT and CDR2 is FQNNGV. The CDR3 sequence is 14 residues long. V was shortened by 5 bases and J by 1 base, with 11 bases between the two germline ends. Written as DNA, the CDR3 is TGTGCCAGCAGCCCGGGGGACTTCCAAGAGACCCAGTACTTC. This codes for CASSPGDFQETQYF.

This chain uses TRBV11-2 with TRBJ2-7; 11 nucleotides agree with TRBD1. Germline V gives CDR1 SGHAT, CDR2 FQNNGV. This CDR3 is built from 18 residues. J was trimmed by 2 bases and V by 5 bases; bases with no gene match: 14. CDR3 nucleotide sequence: TGTGCCAGCAGCCCGAGCAACCGGGACAGGGGGTCCACCTACGAGCAGTACTTC. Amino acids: CASSPSNRDRGSTYEQYF.

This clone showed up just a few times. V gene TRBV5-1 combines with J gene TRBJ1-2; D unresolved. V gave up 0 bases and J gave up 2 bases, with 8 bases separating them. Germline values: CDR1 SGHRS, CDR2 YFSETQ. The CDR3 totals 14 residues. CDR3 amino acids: CASSLDAGNYGYTF. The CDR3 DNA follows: TGCGCCAGCAGCTTGGATGCGGGGAACTATGGCTACACCTTC. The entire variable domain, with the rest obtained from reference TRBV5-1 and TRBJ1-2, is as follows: KAGVTQTPRYLIKTRGQQVTLSCSPISGHRSVSWYQQTPGQGLQFLFEYFSETQRNKGNFPGRFSGRQFSNSRSEMNVSTLELGDSALYLCASSLDAGNYGYTFGSGTRLTVV.

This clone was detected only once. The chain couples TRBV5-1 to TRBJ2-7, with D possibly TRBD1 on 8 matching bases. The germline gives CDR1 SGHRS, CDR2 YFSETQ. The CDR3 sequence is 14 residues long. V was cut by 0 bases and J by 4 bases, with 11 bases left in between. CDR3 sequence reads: CASSLDRGGYEQYF. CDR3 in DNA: TGCGCCAGCAGCTTGGACAGGGGGGGATACGAGCAGTACTTC. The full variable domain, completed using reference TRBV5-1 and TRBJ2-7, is KAGVTQTPRYLIKTRGQQVTLSCSPISGHRSVSWYQQTPGQGLQFLFEYFSETQRNKGNFPGRFSGRQFSNSRSEMNVSTLELGDSALYLCASSLDRGGYEQYFGPGTRLTVT.

Written as DNA, the CDR3 is TGTGCCAGCAGCACTACTAGTGGGAGCACAGATACGCAGTATTTT. Its translation: CASSTTSGSTDTQYF. J is TRBJ2-3 and V is TRBV3-1 (or the pseudogene TRBV3-2); possible D gene TRBD2, 5 bases. The CDR3 length is 15 residues. V lost 5 bases and J 0 bases, leaving 12 bases between the germline ends. The germline gives CDR1 LGHDT, CDR2 YNNKEL (reference sequence).

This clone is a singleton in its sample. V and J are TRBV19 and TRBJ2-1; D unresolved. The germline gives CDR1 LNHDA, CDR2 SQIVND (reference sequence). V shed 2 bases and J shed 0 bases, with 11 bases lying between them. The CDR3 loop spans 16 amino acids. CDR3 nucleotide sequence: TGTGCCAGTAGTATATCGCACGGTAGCTCCTACAATGAGCAGTTCTTC. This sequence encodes CASSISHGSSYNEQFF. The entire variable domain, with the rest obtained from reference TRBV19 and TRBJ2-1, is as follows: DGGITQSPKYLFRKEGQNVTLSCEQNLNHDAMYWYRQDPGQGLRLIYYSQIVNDFQKGDIAEGYSVSREKKESFPLTVTSAQKNPTAFYLCASSISHGSSYNEQFFGPGTRLTVL.

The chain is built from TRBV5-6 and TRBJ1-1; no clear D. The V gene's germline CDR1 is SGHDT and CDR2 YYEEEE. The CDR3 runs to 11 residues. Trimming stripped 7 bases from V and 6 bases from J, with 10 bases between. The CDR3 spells CASSRGSEAFF. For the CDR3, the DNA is TGTGCCAGCTCACGAGGGTCTGAAGCTTTCTTT.

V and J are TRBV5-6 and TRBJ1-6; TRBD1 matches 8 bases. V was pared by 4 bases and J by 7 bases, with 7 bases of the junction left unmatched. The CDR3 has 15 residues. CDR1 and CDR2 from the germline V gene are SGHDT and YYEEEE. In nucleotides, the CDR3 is TGTGCCAGCAGCCCCGGACAGGGAGCAAATTCACCCCTCCACTTT. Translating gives CASSPGQGANSPLHF.

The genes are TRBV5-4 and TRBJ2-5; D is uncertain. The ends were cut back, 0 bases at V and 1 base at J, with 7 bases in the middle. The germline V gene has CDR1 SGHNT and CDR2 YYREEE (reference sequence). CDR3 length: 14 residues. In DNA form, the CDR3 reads TGTGCCAGCAGCTTGGCAGTGTCCCAAGAGACCCAGTACTTC. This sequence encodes CASSLAVSQETQYF.

As DNA, the CDR3 is TGTGCCAGCACTACTATTCCTAGTACTATCTCTGGAAACACCATATATTTT. Its protein product is CASTTIPSTISGNTIYF. V gene TRBV28 combines with J gene TRBJ1-3; D is undetermined. Germline values: CDR1 MDHEN, CDR2 SYDVKM. V lost 7 bases and J lost 0, with 19 bases in between. This CDR3 has 17 residues.

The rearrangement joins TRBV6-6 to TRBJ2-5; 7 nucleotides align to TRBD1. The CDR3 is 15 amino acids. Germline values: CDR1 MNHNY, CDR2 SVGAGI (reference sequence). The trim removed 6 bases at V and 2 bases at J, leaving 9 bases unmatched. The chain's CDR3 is CASRRTGVVQETQYF. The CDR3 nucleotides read TGTGCCAGCAGGCGAACAGGGGTCGTTCAAGAGACCCAGTACTTC.

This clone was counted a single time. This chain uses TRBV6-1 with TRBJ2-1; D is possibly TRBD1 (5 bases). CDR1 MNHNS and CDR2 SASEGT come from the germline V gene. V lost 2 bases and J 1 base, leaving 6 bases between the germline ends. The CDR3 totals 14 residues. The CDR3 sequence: CASSERQSYNEQFF. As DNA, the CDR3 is TGTGCCAGCAGTGAAAGACAGTCCTACAATGAGCAGTTCTTC.